This is a list of T cell receptor beta chains from one sample in a study of cytotoxic CD8 clonotypes in ibrutinib-treated CLL. Clones were sequenced by immunoSEQ multiplex PCR, and TCRdb holds only the in-frame ones, with some missing. Of 30,000 to 50,000 clones detected, 68% appear once; the ten largest clones hold 6% to 8%. This specimen was PBMCs, taken at disease progression, from a patient treated with ibrutinib. The receptors here all came from a human donor with chronic lymphocytic leukemia. Both conserved end residues are part of each CDR3. A D gene is named only where the DNA matches it firmly. Clone size is not always given. Where it is, it says once, few, many or a class for expanded clones.

CDR3 | DNA | D | J | size | V
CASSLALGAANVLTF | TGTGCCAGCAGCTTAGCGCTGGGCGCAGCCAACGTCCTGACTTTC | NA | TRBJ2-6 | NA | TRBV7-2
CASSARQTIMNTEAFF | TGTGCCAGTAGTGCGAGACAGACGATCATGAACACTGAAGCTTTCTTT | NA | TRBJ1-1 | once | TRBV19
CASSGRVNTEAFF | TGTGCCAGCAGCGGAAGGGTGAACACTGAAGCTTTCTTT | NA | TRBJ1-1 | NA | TRBV6-1
CASSLAASGRAWIGEQYF | TGTGCCAGCAGCTTAGCGGCTAGCGGGAGGGCCTGGATAGGGGAGCAGTACTTC | TRBD2 | TRBJ2-7 | NA | TRBV7-9
CASSEGEKLFF | TGTGCCAGCTCGGAAGGGGAAAAACTGTTTTTT | NA | TRBJ1-4 | once | TRBV18
CASSLTLTRNEQYF | TGTGCCAGCAGTTTAACCCTAACTAGGAACGAGCAGTACTTC | NA | TRBJ2-7 | NA | TRBV27
CASMGVGGIRDEQYF | TGTGCCAGTATGGGGGTCGGAGGGATTCGCGACGAGCAGTACTTC | NA | TRBJ2-7 | few | TRBV19
CASSRAGSTEAFF | TGCGCCAGCAGTCGGGCAGGGAGCACTGAAGCTTTCTTT | NA | TRBJ1-1 | NA | TRBV5-1
CASTPRGGPGLNTEAFF | TGTGCCAGTACTCCTAGGGGGGGGCCAGGGTTGAACACTGAAGCTTTCTTT | NA | TRBJ1-1 | NA | TRBV19
CASSSSSESYEQYF | TGTGCCAGCAGCTCTTCTAGCGAATCCTACGAGCAGTACTTC | NA | TRBJ2-7 | NA | TRBV5-6